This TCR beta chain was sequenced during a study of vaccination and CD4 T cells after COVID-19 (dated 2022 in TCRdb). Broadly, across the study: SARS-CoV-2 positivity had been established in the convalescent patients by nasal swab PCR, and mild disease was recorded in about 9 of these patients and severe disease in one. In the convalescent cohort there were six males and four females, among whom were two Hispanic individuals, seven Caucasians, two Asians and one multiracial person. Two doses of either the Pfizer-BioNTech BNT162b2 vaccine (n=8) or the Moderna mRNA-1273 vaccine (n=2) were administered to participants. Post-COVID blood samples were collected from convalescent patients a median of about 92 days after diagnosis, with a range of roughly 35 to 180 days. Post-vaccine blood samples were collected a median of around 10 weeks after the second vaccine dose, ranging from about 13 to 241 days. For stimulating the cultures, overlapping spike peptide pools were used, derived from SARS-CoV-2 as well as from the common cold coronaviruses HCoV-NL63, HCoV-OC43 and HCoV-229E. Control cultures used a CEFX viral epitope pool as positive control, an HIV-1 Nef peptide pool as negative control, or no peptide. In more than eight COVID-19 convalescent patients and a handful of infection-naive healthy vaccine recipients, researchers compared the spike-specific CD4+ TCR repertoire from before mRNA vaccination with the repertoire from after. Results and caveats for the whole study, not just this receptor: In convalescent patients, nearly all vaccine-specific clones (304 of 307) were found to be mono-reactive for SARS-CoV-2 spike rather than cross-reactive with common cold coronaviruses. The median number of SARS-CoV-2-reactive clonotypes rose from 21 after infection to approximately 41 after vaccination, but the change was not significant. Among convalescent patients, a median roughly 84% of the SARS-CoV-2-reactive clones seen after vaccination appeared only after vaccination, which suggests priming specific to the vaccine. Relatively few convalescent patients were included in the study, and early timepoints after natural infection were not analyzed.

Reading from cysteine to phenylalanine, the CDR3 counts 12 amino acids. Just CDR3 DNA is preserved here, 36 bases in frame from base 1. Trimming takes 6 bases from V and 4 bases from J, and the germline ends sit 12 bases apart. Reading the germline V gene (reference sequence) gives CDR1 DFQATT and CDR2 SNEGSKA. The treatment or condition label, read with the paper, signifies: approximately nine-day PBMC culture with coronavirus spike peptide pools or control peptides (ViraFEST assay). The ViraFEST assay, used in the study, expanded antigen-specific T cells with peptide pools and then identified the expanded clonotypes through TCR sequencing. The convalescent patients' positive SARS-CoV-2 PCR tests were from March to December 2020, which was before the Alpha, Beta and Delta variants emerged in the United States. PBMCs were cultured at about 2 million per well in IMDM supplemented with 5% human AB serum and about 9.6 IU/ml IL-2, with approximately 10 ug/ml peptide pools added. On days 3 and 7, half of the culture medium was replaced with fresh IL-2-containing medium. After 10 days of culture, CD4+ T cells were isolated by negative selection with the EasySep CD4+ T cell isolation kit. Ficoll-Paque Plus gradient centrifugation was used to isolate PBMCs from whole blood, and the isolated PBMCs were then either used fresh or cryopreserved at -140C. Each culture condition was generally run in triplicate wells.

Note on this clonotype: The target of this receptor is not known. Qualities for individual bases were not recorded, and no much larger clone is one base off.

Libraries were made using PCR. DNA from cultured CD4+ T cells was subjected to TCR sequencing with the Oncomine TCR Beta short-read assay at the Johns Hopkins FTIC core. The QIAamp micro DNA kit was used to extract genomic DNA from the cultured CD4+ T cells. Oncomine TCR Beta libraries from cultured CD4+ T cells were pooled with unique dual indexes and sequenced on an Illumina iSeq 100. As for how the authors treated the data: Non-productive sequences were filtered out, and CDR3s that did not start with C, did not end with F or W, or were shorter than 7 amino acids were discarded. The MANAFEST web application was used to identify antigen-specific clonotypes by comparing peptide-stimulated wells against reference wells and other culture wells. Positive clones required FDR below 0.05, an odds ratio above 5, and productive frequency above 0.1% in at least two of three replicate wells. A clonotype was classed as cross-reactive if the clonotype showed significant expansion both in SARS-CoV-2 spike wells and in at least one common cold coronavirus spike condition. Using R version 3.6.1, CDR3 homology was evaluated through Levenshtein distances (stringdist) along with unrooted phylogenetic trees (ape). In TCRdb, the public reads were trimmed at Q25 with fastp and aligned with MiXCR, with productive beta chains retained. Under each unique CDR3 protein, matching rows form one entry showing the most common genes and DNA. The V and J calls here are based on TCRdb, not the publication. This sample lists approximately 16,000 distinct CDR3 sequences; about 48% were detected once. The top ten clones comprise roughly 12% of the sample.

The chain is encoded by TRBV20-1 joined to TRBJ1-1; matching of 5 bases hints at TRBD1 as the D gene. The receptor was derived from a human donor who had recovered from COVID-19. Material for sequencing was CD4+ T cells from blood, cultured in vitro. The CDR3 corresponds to CSARGRSTEAFF. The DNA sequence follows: TGCAGTGCAAGGGGCAGGTCCACTGAAGCTTTCTTT.